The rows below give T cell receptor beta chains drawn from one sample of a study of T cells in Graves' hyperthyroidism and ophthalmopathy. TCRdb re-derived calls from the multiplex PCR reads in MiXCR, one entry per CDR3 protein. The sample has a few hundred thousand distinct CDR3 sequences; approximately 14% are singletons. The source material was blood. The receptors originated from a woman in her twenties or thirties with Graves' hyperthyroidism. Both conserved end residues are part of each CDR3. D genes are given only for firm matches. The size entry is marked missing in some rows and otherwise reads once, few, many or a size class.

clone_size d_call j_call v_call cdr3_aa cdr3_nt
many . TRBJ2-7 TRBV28 CASRPPDDYEQYF TGTGCCAGCAGACCTCCCGATGACTACGAGCAGTACTTC
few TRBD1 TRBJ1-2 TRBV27 CASSFLQGFGYTF TGTGCCAGCAGTTTTCTACAGGGGTTTGGCTACACCTTC
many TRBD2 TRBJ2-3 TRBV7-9 CASRLSGTSGSSDTQYF TGTGCCAGCAGGTTGTCCGGGACTAGCGGGAGCTCAGATACGCAGTATTTT
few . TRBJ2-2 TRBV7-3 CASSLQGGNGELFF TGTGCCAGCAGCTTACAGGGAGGTAACGGGGAGCTGTTTTTT
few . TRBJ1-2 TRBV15 CATSSRRSYGYTF TGTGCCACCAGCTCCCGACGGTCCTATGGCTACACCTTC
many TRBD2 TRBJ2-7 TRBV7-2 CASSLGLAPYYEQYF TGTGCCAGCAGCCTTGGACTAGCACCGTACTACGAGCAGTACTTC
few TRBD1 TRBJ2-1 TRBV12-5 CASGVGAGGNSYNEQFF TGTGCTAGTGGTGTGGGAGCAGGGGGCAACTCCTACAATGAGCAGTTCTTC
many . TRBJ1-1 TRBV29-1 CSVEDRRAGRAFF TGCAGCGTTGAAGATCGTAGGGCAGGGAGAGCTTTCTTT
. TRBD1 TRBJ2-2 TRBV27 CASRTGPLTGELFF TGTGCCAGCAGGACAGGGCCCTTGACCGGGGAGCTGTTTTTT
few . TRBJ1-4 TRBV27 CASSSMVANEKLFF TGTGCCAGCAGTTCTATGGTGGCTAATGAAAAACTGTTTTTT
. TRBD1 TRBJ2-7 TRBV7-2 CASTTGNNEQYF TGTGCCAGCACGACAGGGAACAACGAGCAGTACTTC
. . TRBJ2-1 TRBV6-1 CASRAAGGEYNEQFF TGTGCCAGCAGAGCAGCTGGCGGGGAATACAATGAGCAGTTCTTC
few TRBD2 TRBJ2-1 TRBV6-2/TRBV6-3 CASRGGAGAGGYNEQFF TGTGCCAGCAGGGGGGGGGCGGGTGCGGGAGGGTACAATGAGCAGTTCTTC
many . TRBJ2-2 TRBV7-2 CASRLYANTGELFF TGTGCCAGCAGACTTTACGCGAACACCGGGGAGCTGTTTTTT
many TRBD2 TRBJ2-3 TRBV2 CASLLASTDTQYF TGTGCCAGCTTACTAGCGTCAACAGATACGCAGTATTTT
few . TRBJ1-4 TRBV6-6 CASSYSGRAEKLFF TGTGCCAGCAGTTACTCCGGTCGTGCCGAAAAACTGTTTTTT
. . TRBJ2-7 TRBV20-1 CSAIRWQGRVSYEQYF TGCAGTGCTATCCGCTGGCAGGGCAGGGTATCCTACGAGCAGTACTTC
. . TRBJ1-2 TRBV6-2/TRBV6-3 CASSYSSVSNYGHTF TGTGCCAGCAGTTACTCGTCTGTCTCTAACTATGGCCACACCTTC
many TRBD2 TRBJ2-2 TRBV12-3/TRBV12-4 CASSLLAGRWNTGELFF TGTGCCAGCAGTTTGCTAGCGGGAAGGTGGAACACCGGGGAGCTGTTTTTT
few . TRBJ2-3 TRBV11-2 CASSKTSQGVITDTQYF TGTGCCAGCAGCAAAACTAGCCAGGGGGTCATCACAGATACGCAGTATTTT
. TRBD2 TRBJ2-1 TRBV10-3 CATSSGHEQFF TGTGCCACCTCTAGCGGGCATGAGCAGTTCTTC
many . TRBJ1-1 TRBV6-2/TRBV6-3 CASSYRMVNTEAFF TGTGCCAGCAGTTACAGAATGGTGAACACTGAAGCTTTCTTT
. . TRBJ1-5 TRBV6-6 CASSYLGTDNQPQHF TGTGCCAGCAGTTACCTCGGGACCGATAATCAGCCCCAGCATTTT
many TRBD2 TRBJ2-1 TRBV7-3 CASSHSGLADYNEQFF TGTGCCAGCAGCCATTCGGGACTAGCGGACTACAATGAGCAGTTCTTC
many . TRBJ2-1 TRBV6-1 CASSDLVGEQFF TGTGCCAGCAGTGATTTAGTGGGTGAGCAGTTCTTC
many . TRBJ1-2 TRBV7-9 CASSVGRDYGYTF TGTGCCAGCAGCGTAGGACGGGACTATGGCTACACCTTC
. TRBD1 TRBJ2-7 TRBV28 CASSPTGGSSYEQCF TGTGCCAGCAGCCCAACAGGGGGAAGCTCCTACGAGCAGTGCTTC
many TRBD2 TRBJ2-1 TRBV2 CASPRTSGRWDEQFF TGTGCCAGTCCAAGGACTAGCGGGAGGTGGGATGAGCAGTTCTTC
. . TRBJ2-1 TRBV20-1 CSAYQGGSYNEQFF TGCAGTGCTTATCAGGGGGGATCCTACAATGAGCAGTTCTTC
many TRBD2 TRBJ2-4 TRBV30 CAGGSGGLTKNIQYF TGTGCCGGGGGGTCGGGGGGTCTCACCAAAAACATTCAGTACTTC
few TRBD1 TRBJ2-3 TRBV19 CASKRTGIGNPTRGTDTQYF TGTGCCAGTAAAAGGACAGGGATTGGGAACCCGACGAGAGGCACAGATACGCAGTATTTT
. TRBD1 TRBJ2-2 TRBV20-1 CSAERGRLAGEPFF TGCAGTGCAGAGAGGGGGCGTTTGGCCGGGGAGCCGTTTTTT
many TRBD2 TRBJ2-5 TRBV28 CASSLPAGGGETQYF TGTGCCAGCAGTTTGCCCGCGGGAGGGGGGGAGACCCAGTACTTC
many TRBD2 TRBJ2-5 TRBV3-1 CASSLRLAQETQYF TGTGCCAGCAGCTTGCGACTAGCCCAAGAGACCCAGTACTTC
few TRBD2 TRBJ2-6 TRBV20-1 CSAREPGLAVGSGANVLTF TGCAGTGCTAGGGAACCGGGACTAGCGGTCGGCTCTGGGGCCAACGTCCTGACTTTC
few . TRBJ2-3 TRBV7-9 CASSAGTVAGTDTQYF TGTGCCAGCAGCGCGGGGACTGTCGCTGGCACAGATACGCAGTATTTT